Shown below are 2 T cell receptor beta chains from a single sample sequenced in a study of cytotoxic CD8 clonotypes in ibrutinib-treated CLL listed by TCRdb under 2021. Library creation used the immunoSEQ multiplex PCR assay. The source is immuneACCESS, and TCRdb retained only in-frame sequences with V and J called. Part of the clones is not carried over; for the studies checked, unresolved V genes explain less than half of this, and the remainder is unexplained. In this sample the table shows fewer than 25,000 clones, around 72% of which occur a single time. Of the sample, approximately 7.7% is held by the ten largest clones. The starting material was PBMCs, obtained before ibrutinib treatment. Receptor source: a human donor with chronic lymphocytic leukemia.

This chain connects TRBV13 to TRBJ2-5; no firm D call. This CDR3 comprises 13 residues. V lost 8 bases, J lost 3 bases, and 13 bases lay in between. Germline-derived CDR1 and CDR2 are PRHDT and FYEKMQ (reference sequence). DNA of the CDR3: TGTGCCAGCGCTCTTTGGCGGAAAGAGACCCAGTACTTC. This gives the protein CASALWRKETQYF.

This chain's CDR3 is CASSQELGGGFYGYTF. DNA for the CDR3: TGCGCCAGCAGCCAAGAGTTGGGGGGCGGGTTCTATGGCTACACCTTC. The chain joins TRBV4-1 to TRBJ1-2; tentative D call: TRBD1 (6 bases). The V and J ends lost 0 bases and 4 bases respectively, with 15 bases between them. This CDR3 spans 16 amino acids. From germline, CDR1 is MGHRA and CDR2 YSYEKL.